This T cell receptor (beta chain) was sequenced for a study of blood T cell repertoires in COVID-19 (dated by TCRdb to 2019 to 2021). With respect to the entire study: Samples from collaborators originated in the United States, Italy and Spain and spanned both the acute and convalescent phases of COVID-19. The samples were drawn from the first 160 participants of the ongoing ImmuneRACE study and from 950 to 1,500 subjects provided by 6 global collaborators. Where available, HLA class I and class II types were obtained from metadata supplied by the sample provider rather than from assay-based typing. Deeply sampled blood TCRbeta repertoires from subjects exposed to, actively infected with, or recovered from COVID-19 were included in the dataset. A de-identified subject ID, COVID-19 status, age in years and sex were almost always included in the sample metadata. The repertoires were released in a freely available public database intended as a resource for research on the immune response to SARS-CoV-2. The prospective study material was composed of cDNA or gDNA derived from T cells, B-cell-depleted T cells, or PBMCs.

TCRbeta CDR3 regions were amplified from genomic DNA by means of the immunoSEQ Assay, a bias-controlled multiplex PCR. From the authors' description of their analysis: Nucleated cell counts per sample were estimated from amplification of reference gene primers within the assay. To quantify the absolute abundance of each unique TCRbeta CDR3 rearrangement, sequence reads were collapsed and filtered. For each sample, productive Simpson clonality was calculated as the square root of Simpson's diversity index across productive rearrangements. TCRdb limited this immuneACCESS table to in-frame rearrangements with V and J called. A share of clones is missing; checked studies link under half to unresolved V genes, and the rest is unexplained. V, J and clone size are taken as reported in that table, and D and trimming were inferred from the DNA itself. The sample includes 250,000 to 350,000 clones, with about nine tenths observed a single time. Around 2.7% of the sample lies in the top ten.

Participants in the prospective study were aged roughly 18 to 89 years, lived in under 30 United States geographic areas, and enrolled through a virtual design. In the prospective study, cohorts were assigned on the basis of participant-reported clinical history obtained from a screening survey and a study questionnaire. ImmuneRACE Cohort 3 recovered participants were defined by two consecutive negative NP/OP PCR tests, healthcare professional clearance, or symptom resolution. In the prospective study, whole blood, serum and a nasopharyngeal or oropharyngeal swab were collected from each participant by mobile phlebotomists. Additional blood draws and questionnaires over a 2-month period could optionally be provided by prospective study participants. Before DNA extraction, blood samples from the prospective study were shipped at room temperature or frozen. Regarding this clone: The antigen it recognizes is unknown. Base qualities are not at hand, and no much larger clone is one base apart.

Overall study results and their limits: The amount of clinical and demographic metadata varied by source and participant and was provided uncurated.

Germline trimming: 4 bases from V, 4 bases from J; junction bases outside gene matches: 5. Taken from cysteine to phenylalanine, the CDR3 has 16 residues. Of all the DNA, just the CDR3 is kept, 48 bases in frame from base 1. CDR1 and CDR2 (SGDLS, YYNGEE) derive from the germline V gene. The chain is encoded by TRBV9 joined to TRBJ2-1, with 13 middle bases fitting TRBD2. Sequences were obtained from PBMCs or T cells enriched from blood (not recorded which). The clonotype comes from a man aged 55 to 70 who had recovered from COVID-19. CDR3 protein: CASSPGLAGAYNEQFF. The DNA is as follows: TGTGCCAGCAGCCCCGGACTAGCGGGGGCATACAATGAGCAGTTCTTC.